At least ten counts were recorded for the clone carrying this TCR beta chain. Its antigen remains unknown. These data come from a study of T-cell reconstitution after alpha-beta-depleted transplantation in children. General study results and limits: There were reportedly several hundred expanded graft clones from which alpha-beta T cells came about two months after transplant. Some patients owed their high day-60 TCRbeta diversity to surviving recipient T cells and thymic progenitors.

J gave up 2 bases and V 6 bases, and 5 bases lay outside the gene matches. The CDR3 covers 14 residues. Germline V lookup: CDR1 SNHLY, CDR2 FYNNEI. It was with unique molecular identifiers that the TCRbeta library was prepared. MiXCR was run by TCRdb on the PCR reads, yielding one entry per CDR3 protein. Here the sample spans approximately 170,000 distinct CDR3 sequences, approximately 10% being singletons. V and J are TRBV2 and TRBJ2-3; the match to TRBD1 covers 7 bases. This sequence originates from a boy aged 2-9 years with acute myeloid leukemia, due to receive a stem cell transplant. Here the sequenced sample was PBMCs, taken before TCRalphabeta/CD19-depleted stem cell transplant. CDR3 in DNA: TGTGCCAGCAGCAGGGACAGAACCACAGATACGCAGTATTTT. Its translation: CASSRDRTTDTQYF. The whole variable domain, filled in from reference TRBV2 and TRBJ2-3, reads EPEVTQTPSHQVTQMGQEVILRCVPISNHLYFYWYRQILGQKVEFLVSFYNNEISEKSEIFDDQFSVERPDGSNFTLKIRSTKLEDSAMYFCASSRDRTTDTQYFGPGTRLTVL.